This is a list of T cell receptor beta chains from one sample in a study of glioma-infiltrating T cells after dendritic cell vaccination. Here immunoSEQ multiplex PCR was the method, and the copy in TCRdb shows in-frame clones only, minus some. The sample holds 80,000 to 95,000 clones, about 85% seen once. The sample here was blood, taken after dendritic cell vaccination. Receptors were obtained from a human donor with glioblastoma. CDR3s include the opening cysteine and the closing phenylalanine or tryptophan. The D gene is left open where the match is weak. Size tells how often a clone was seen (once, few, many) or the class of an expanded clone, and some rows leave it out.

>-|TRBD1|TRBJ2-7|TRBV5-8
CASILYGTGSEQYF
TGTGCCAGCATTCTGTACGGGACAGGGTCCGAGCAGTACTTC
>-|TRBD1|TRBJ2-7|TRBV6-4
CANRDRAYEQYF
TGTGCCAACCGGGACAGGGCCTACGAGCAGTACTTC
>-|-|TRBJ2-2|TRBV6-1
CASSELQGEGTGELFF
TGTGCCAGCAGTGAACTACAGGGAGAGGGGACCGGGGAGCTGTTTTTT
>-|-|TRBJ2-7|TRBV6-5
CASGGLGGAPYEQYF
TGTGCCAGCGGGGGTTTGGGGGGGGCCCCCTACGAGCAGTACTTC
>-|TRBD2|TRBJ2-2|TRBV15
CATSNGGVPAGELFF
TGTGCCACCAGCAACGGGGGGGTGCCGGCCGGGGAGCTGTTTTTT
>-|TRBD1|TRBJ1-1|TRBV19
CASRRQGANTEAFF
TGTGCCAGCAGGAGACAGGGGGCGAACACTGAAGCTTTCTTT
>-|TRBD1|TRBJ2-1|TRBV7-2
CASRRSGTGGNNEQFF
TGTGCCAGCAGGAGATCCGGGACAGGGGGTAACAATGAGCAGTTCTTC
>-|TRBD1|TRBJ1-2|TRBV19
CASSGWTGDTNYGYTF
TGTGCCAGTAGTGGATGGACAGGGGACACTAACTATGGCTACACCTTC
>-|-|TRBJ1-5|TRBV2
CASRTNSNQPQHF
TGTGCCAGCCGGACAAATAGCAATCAGCCCCAGCATTTT
>-|TRBD1|TRBJ1-5|TRBV30
CAWGQGKGNQPQHF
TGTGCCTGGGGACAGGGGAAGGGCAATCAGCCCCAGCATTTT
>once|TRBD1|TRBJ1-5|TRBV28
CASSLLGEGAANQPQHF
TGTGCCAGCAGTTTATTGGGAGAGGGGGCCGCCAATCAGCCCCAGCATTTT
>-|-|TRBJ1-2|TRBV7-2
CASSPTGSNGYTF
TGTGCCAGCAGTCCCACAGGGTCCAATGGCTACACCTTC
>-|-|TRBJ2-5|TRBV2
CASIADGGETQYF
TGTGCCAGCATAGCGGACGGAGGAGAGACCCAGTACTTC
>-|-|TRBJ2-3|TRBV7-3
CASSPGSSSDTQYF
TGTGCCAGCAGTCCCGGGAGTAGCTCAGATACGCAGTATTTT
>-|-|TRBJ1-2|TRBV5-1
CASSPHDGGLYGYTF
TGCGCCAGCAGCCCCCACGACGGTGGGCTATATGGCTACACCTTC
>few|-|TRBJ2-1|TRBV2
CASSSVATGQFF
TGTGCCAGCAGCTCGGTCGCCACAGGGCAGTTCTTC